This is a list of T cell receptor beta chains from one sample in a study of OX40 agonist ivuxolimab in advanced cancers. The repertoire was sequenced with immunoSEQ multiplex PCR; TCRdb's copy has only in-frame clones and lacks some. This table holds approximately 59,000 clones, about 81% found once. The material was CD4+ or CD8+ T cells sorted from blood, obtained in a trial of the OX40 agonist ivuxolimab. These receptors all come from an adult with an advanced solid tumor such as melanoma, head and neck, liver or kidney cancer. The CDR3 runs from the conserved cysteine through the conserved F or W. The order of the fields is CDR3 length, J gene, V gene, CDR3 protein.

>13|TRBJ1-2|TRBV2
CATSKDFNYGYTF
>14|TRBJ1-5|TRBV28
CASNGAGGLVAQHF
>14|.|TRBV5-4
CASAPRDRFYEQYF
>17|TRBJ1-3|TRBV13
CASSPTRGVLAGNTIYF
>15|TRBJ2-6|TRBV18
CASHQAGSGANVLTF
>13|TRBJ1-2|TRBV6-6
CASSYADNYGYTF
>16|TRBJ2-2|TRBV6-5
CASSYSQLTPTGELFF
>17|TRBJ2-4|TRBV2
CASSERGTGVAKNIQYF
>18|TRBJ1-4|TRBV18
CASSAGLTGVATNEKLFF
>11|TRBJ2-3|TRBV29-1
CSVELLDTQYF
>15|TRBJ1-5|TRBV19
CASSRGQGVEQPQHF
>17|TRBJ2-5|TRBV18
CASSPPVFFEKQETQYF
>16|TRBJ2-5|TRBV9
CASSSGQLHFEETQYF
>11|TRBJ2-2|TRBV6-6
CASSSSGELFF
>14|TRBJ1-3|TRBV5-6
CASSLGNDRNTIYF
>14|TRBJ2-5|TRBV28
CASIVSGGQETQYF
>14|TRBJ1-1|TRBV15
CATSLRGRPTEAFF
>14|TRBJ2-7|TRBV6-5
CASRQDRGLGEQYF
>14|TRBJ2-1|TRBV6-4
CASSASGGANEQFF
>13|TRBJ2-2|TRBV28
CASSFGGARELFF
>16|TRBJ2-7|TRBV12-2
CASRLLSGGETYEQYF
>14|TRBJ1-1|TRBV28
CASSFGGSYTEAFF
>14|TRBJ1-3|TRBV7-8
CASSPGQGRNTIYF
>15|TRBJ1-2|TRBV6-5
CASSRGQVTIYGYTF
>14|TRBJ1-1|TRBV6-6
CASSSGQGYTEAFF
>12|TRBJ2-5|TRBV5-1
CASHRREETQYF
>14|TRBJ1-2|TRBV5-6
CASSSSGEGYGYTF
>14|TRBJ1-2|TRBV5-1
CASSLGTGGNGYTF
>15|TRBJ2-7|TRBV4-2
CASSQDAGSIYEQYF
>13|TRBJ2-7|TRBV27
CASSRTGSYEQYF
>15|TRBJ1-6|TRBV19
CASTAREVYNSPLHF
>15|TRBJ2-3|TRBV11-2
CASSLDGDSTDTQYF
>16|TRBJ2-7|TRBV13
CASSFLRDKAAHEQYF
>13|TRBJ2-7|TRBV7-2
CASSLAGTYEQYF
>15|TRBJ2-7|TRBV5-4
CASSLAAGGGYEQYF
>14|TRBJ2-2|TRBV27
CASSGTTNTGELFF
>18|TRBJ2-3|TRBV14
CASSQIPFGGGSPDTQYF
>15|TRBJ2-2|TRBV6-4
CASSGTSGYTGELFF
>15|TRBJ2-7|TRBV10-3
CAISGGGRRAYEQYF
>14|TRBJ2-2|TRBV6-1
CASSEQGTAGELFF
>15|TRBJ1-2|TRBV7-2
CASSLDWSGNYGYTF
>13|TRBJ2-7|TRBV13
CASSLGRFYEQYF
>18|TRBJ2-1|TRBV11-3
CASSNPGTSAGWYNEQFF
>15|TRBJ2-5|TRBV5-6
CASSFRGQGAETQYF
>16|TRBJ2-3|TRBV6-6
CASTDRSGVFSDTQYF
>16|TRBJ1-5|TRBV16
CASSQSETVSNQPQHF
>14|TRBJ2-2|TRBV9
CASSVDGKVGELFF
>12|TRBJ2-2|TRBV6-5
CASSYSVGELFF